The following is a TCR beta chain sequence with its context. The target antigen is unknown. The CDR3 contains 16 residues. The V end lost 0 bases, the J end lost 3 bases, and 13 bases lay between the germline ends. Germline lookup yields CDR1 SGHRS and CDR2 YFSETQ. After constant-region reverse-primer amplification, full-length variable regions underwent semi-nested PCR with Nested Universal Primer A. MiXCR, run by TCRdb on the 5' RACE reads, gives a single entry per CDR3 protein. The sample consists of around 50,000 distinct CDR3 sequences, approximately 17% of them appearing once. General study findings and limits: Greatest tumor Treg TCR overlap was with tumor naive CD4+ cells.

CD25-based Treg depletion was applied to purified naive CD4+ T cells. This sequence joins TRBV5-1 and TRBJ2-1; D ambiguous. Sequencing was performed on naive CD4+ T cells sorted from blood. Subset defined: naive CD4+ T cells, CD4+CD45RA+CD25-. This receptor was identified in a female donor with breast cancer. Here the CDR3 reads CASSLAPTGSYNEQFF. The CDR3 region has the DNA TGCGCCAGCAGCTTGGCCCCCACGGGCAGCTACAATGAGCAGTTCTTC.